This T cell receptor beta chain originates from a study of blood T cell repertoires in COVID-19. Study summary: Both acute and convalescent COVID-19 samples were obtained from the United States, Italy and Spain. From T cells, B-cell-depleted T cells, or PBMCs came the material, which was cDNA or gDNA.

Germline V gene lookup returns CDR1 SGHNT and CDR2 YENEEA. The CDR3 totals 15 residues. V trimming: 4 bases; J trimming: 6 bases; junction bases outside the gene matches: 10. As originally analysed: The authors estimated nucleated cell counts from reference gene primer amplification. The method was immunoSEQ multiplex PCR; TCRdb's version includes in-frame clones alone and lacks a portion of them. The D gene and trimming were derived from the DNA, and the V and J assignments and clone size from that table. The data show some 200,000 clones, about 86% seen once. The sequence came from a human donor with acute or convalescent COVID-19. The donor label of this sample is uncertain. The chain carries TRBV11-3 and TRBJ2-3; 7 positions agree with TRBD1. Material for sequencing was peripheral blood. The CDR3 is CASSSWTGPADTQYF. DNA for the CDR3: TGTGCCAGCAGCTCATGGACAGGTCCAGCTGATACGCAGTATTTT.